The 23 T cell receptor beta chains given below trace back to one sample, sequenced in a study of regulatory T cells in long-lasting Graves disease. The time point denotes: newly diagnosed GD, antithyroid drugs for less than 3 months. Extracted PBMC RNA gave rise to the TCR library. Building of the TCR beta libraries involved iRepertoire HTBI primers and Arm-PCR of CDR3 regions. TCRdb ran MiXCR on the multiplex PCR reads and lists one entry per CDR3 protein. The table lists over 450,000 distinct CDR3 sequences, around 12% of them singletons. This sample was also put to use in a study of T cells in Graves' hyperthyroidism and ophthalmopathy.

The sample in question was peripheral blood mononuclear cells (PBMCs), obtained at new diagnosis, from a patient treated with antithyroid drugs. These TCRs come from a woman aged 30 to 39 with Graves disease.

This clonotype was found many times. This CDR3 is CASSYSNRGNTEAFF. Written as DNA, the CDR3 is TGTGCCAGCAGTTACTCGAACAGGGGAAACACTGAAGCTTTCTTT. V is TRBV6-5 and J is TRBJ1-1; TRBD1 aligns across 7 bases. The CDR3 runs to 15 residues. With 0 bases clipped from V and 2 bases from J, the junction kept 3 bases outside the gene matches. CDR1 MNHEY and CDR2 SVGAGI come from the germline V gene.

This clonotype was detected ten times or more. The chain uses TRBV27 and TRBJ1-5; TRBD1 aligns across 8 bases. The ends lost 5 bases at V and 6 bases at J; junction bases unmatched: 6. The CDR3 contains 14 residues. CDR1 and CDR2 (germline): MNHEY, SMNVEV (reference sequence). Here the CDR3 DNA reads TGTGCCAGCAGTCCGGGGACAGGATTTCAGCCCCAGCATTTT. Translating it yields CASSPGTGFQPQHF.

This clonotype was detected a few times. A clone one base away is much larger, so this may be a read error. The gene calls are TRBV29-1 and TRBJ1-1; perhaps TRBD1 as D (5 bases). In germline, CDR1 is SQVTM, CDR2 ANQGSEA. The CDR3 has 14 residues. The V gene lost 4 bases and the J gene lost 6 bases, with 18 bases spanning the gap. CDR3 loop: CSVGGRVGHAEAFF. CDR3 DNA sequence: TGCAGCGTTGGGGGACGTGTTGGTCACGCTGAAGCTTTCTTT.

The V gene is TRBV13, the J gene TRBJ2-1; D not certain. Germline CDR1 and CDR2: PRHDT and FYEKMQ (reference sequence). The CDR3 runs to 12 residues. V dropped 4 bases and J dropped 9 bases, with 10 bases sitting between them. The CDR3 loop reads CASSSLLGEQFF. CDR3 DNA sequence: TGTGCCAGCAGCTCTTTACTCGGTGAGCAGTTCTTC.

This clonotype was detected only a few times. The V gene is TRBV7-9, the J gene TRBJ1-3; unclear D gene. This CDR3 comprises 14 residues. Per germline, CDR1 SEHNR and CDR2 FQNEAQ (reference sequence). With 3 bases removed from V and 1 base from J, the gap between germline ends came to 7 bases. The DNA of the CDR3 is TGTGCCAGCAGCTTTCTACTATCTGGAAACACCATATATTTT. It specifies CASSFLLSGNTIYF. Supplemented by reference TRBV7-9 and TRBJ1-3, the full variable domain reads DTGVSQNPRHKITKRGQNVTFRCDPISEHNRLYWYRQTLGQGPEFLTYFQNEAQLEKSRLLSDRFSAERPKGSFSTLEIQRTEQGDSAMYLCASSFLLSGNTIYFGEGSWLTVV.

This clonotype was detected ten times or more. The V and J genes are TRBV24-1 and TRBJ1-2; 8 bases align to TRBD1. The CDR3 sequence is 16 residues long. Germline V lookup: CDR1 KGHDR, CDR2 SFDVKD. With 1 base clipped from V and 6 bases from J, the junction kept 9 bases outside the gene matches. CDR3 DNA: TGTGCCACCAGTGATTTCAAAACCGGACAGGGCCATGGCTACACCTTC. This sequence encodes CATSDFKTGQGHGYTF.

V and J are TRBV3-1 and TRBJ2-1; TRBD2 aligns across 15 bases. Germline CDR1 reads LGHDT; CDR2 reads YNNKEL (reference sequence). The V gene end was trimmed by 4 bases and the J gene end by 13 bases; junction bases not matched to a gene: 23. The CDR3 is made up of 20 amino acids. The CDR3 spells CASSRRAESRTSGRAQTQFF. The DNA of the CDR3 is TGTGCCAGCAGCCGCCGGGCAGAAAGCAGGACTAGCGGGAGGGCCCAGACCCAGTTCTTC.

This clonotype appeared many times. The chain carries TRBV24-1 and TRBJ2-5; no definite D call. The CDR3 consists of 13 residues. CDR1 and CDR2 (germline): KGHDR, SFDVKD. Trimming took off 0 bases at V and 7 bases at J, with 8 bases between the two ends. The chain's CDR3 is CATSDLVTGTQYF. The CDR3 nucleotides are TGTGCCACCAGTGATTTGGTCACGGGGACCCAGTACTTC.

This clonotype was picked up a small number of times. The genes are TRBV18 and TRBJ2-3; the match to TRBD1 covers 7 bases. Germline V CDR1 and CDR2: KGHSH, LQKENI. The CDR3 is 16 residues long. V trimming: 2 bases; J trimming: 3 bases; junction bases outside the gene matches: 8. CDR3 DNA sequence: TGTGCCAGCTCACCAACTAGAACAGGGGTTACAGATACGCAGTATTTT. Encoded protein: CASSPTRTGVTDTQYF.

The sample holds many counts of this clonotype. V gene TRBV5-1 combines with J gene TRBJ1-1, with D perhaps matching TRBD1 (5 bases). V shed 5 bases and J shed 8 bases, with 22 bases lying between them. Germline CDR1 SGHRS, CDR2 YFSETQ. CDR3 length equals 15 residues. In DNA, the CDR3 is TGCGCCAGCAGTCATCGAGGGCGGGGACCGAGCGAAGCTTTCTTT. Its protein is CASSHRGRGPSEAFF.

This clonotype has a count of ten or more. The CDR3 DNA reads as TGTGCCAGCAGTTTATCATTGAGGTCTGAGCAGTTCTTC. It is translated as CASSLSLRSEQFF. The chain has TRBV27 and TRBJ2-1; unclear D gene. V dropped 0 bases and J dropped 9 bases, with 9 bases sitting between them. CDR1 and CDR2 (germline): MNHEY, SMNVEV (reference sequence). This CDR3 comprises 13 residues.

This chain connects TRBV6-2 or TRBV6-3 to TRBJ1-3, with TRBD1 identical over 10 bases. CDR3 length: 17 residues. V shed 0 bases, J shed 2 bases, and the junction held 4 bases outside the gene matches. The germline V gene encodes CDR1 MNHEY and CDR2 SVGEGT. The CDR3 DNA sequence: TGTGCCAGCAGTTACTCGGGGACAGGGGACGCTGGAAACACCATATATTTT. This translates into CASSYSGTGDAGNTIYF.

This clonotype was counted between two and nine times. The rearrangement links TRBV20-1 to TRBJ2-1; TRBD1 or TRBD2 may be the D gene (5 bases each). The CDR3 covers 13 residues. Germline loops: CDR1 DFQATT, CDR2 SNEGSKA (reference sequence). Trimming stripped 0 bases from V and 15 bases from J, with 18 bases between. The CDR3 DNA follows: TGCAGTGCTAGAGATGACGGGACCTTTCAGTGGTTCTTC. This translates into CSARDDGTFQWFF.

This clonotype showed up many times. The chain links TRBV27 to TRBJ1-4; TRBD1 aligns across 7 bases. Germline values: CDR1 MNHEY, CDR2 SMNVEV (reference sequence). The CDR3 is made up of 16 amino acids. The junction had 7 bases not matched to a gene; V was cut back by 6 bases and J by 0 bases. CDR3 sequence: CASRNRGWATNEKLFF. DNA of the CDR3: TGTGCCAGCAGAAACAGGGGTTGGGCAACTAATGAAAAACTGTTTTTT.

This clonotype was seen repeatedly, ten times or more. The chain couples TRBV2 to TRBJ1-6; a weak D match, TRBD1 (5 bases). Per the germline V gene, CDR1 is SNHLY and CDR2 is FYNNEI. The CDR3 contains 14 residues. Trimming pared 8 bases from V and 9 bases from J, leaving 17 bases between. CDR3 in amino acids: CASLLMGGGSPLHF. CDR3 DNA sequence: TGTGCCAGCCTCCTTATGGGGGGGGGTTCACCCCTCCACTTT.

The chain carries TRBV2 and TRBJ2-5; TRBD2 might be the D (5 bases). The CDR3 has 14 residues. Trimming took off 6 bases at V and 5 bases at J, with 16 bases between the two ends. Germline lookup yields CDR1 SNHLY and CDR2 FYNNEI. CDR3 nucleotides: TGTGCCAGCAGCTTTCGTCTAGCTTTTGAGACCCAGTACTTC. This sequence encodes CASSFRLAFETQYF.

In this sample, this clonotype turned up many times. V and J are TRBV30 and TRBJ1-2, with a weak D call TRBD1 (5 bases). In germline, CDR1 is GTSNPN, CDR2 SVGIG (reference sequence). The CDR3 totals 13 residues. V was clipped by 1 base and J by 5 bases, with 11 bases between them. This CDR3 is CAWSAGPGYGYTF. Here the CDR3 DNA reads TGTGCCTGGAGTGCAGGGCCTGGGTATGGCTACACCTTC.

In this sample, this clonotype turned up a few times. The genes are TRBV13 and TRBJ2-1; no clear D gene. The CDR3 loop spans 14 amino acids. Per germline, CDR1 PRHDT and CDR2 FYEKMQ (reference sequence). V lost 1 base, J lost 9 bases, and 13 bases lay in between. The CDR3 DNA sequence: TGTGCCAGCAGCTTAGTCGAAGTTTACGGTGAGCAGTTCTTC. Amino acids: CASSLVEVYGEQFF.

The table lists this clonotype with many counts. V gene TRBV19 combines with J gene TRBJ2-1, with 11 bases aligning to TRBD2. CDR1 is LNHDA and CDR2 is SQIVND in the germline V gene (reference sequence). The CDR3 has 16 residues. V was clipped by 4 bases and J by 3 bases; unmatched bases: 5. The CDR3 DNA follows: TGTGCCAGTAGTAAGGGACTAGCGGTTCTCTACAATGAGCAGTTCTTC. This codes for CASSKGLAVLYNEQFF.

This clonotype was seen a few times. This chain uses TRBV6-1 with TRBJ2-7; no clear D gene. The germline CDR1 and CDR2 sequences are MNHNS and SASEGT. V was shortened by 2 bases and J by 4 bases, with 6 bases between the two germline ends. The CDR3 is 12 residues long. The CDR3 region is CASSERWYEQYF. CDR3 in DNA: TGTGCCAGCAGTGAAAGGTGGTACGAGCAGTACTTC.

There are a few counts of this clonotype. This chain uses TRBV6-1 with TRBJ2-1; D may be TRBD2 (6 bases). The ends were cut back, 4 bases at V and 1 base at J, with 17 bases in the middle. The CDR3 has 17 residues. From germline, CDR1 is MNHNS and CDR2 SASEGT. CDR3 nucleotide sequence: TGTGCCAGCAGTGCCCCTCGGGAGCGAACTTCCTACAATGAGCAGTTCTTC. It yields the protein CASSAPRERTSYNEQFF.

This clonotype was picked up one time. A read error may explain this, as a much larger clone is one base away. The rearrangement uses TRBV28 and TRBJ2-5; D may be TRBD1 (5 bases). The CDR3 length is 15 residues. Germline CDR1 reads MDHEN; CDR2 reads SYDVKM. V lost 3 bases and J lost 5, with 16 bases in between. CDR3 sequence (DNA): TGTGCCAGCAGTTTCGCAAGGGGCCCTTGGGAGACCCAGTACTTC. It encodes CASSFARGPWETQYF.

With respect to this clonotype: A junction boundary mismatches the germline segment, possibly from a read error. CDR3 sequence reads: CTSSPAQTDYYEQYF. DNA for the CDR3: TGTACCAGCAGCCCAGCCCAGACAGATTACTACGAGCAGTACTTC. V usage is TRBV3-1 and J usage is TRBJ2-7; D possibly corresponds to TRBD1 (5 bases). Germline assignment: CDR1 LGHDT and CDR2 YNNKEL (reference sequence). This CDR3 region has 15 residues.